These T cell receptor beta chains were read from a single sample in a study of beta chain features in type 1 diabetes. TCRdb's copy holds only in-frame clones and misses some; the assay was immunoSEQ multiplex PCR. The sample holds more than 250,000 clones, approximately 15% seen once. The specimen sequenced was naive CD4+ T cells from blood. All receptors derive from a man younger than 45 with type 1 diabetes. The CDR3 runs from the conserved cysteine through the conserved F or W. The order of the fields is CDR3 DNA, CDR3 protein, V gene, J gene, clone size, D gene. A D gene is named only where the DNA matches it firmly. Clone size appears in some rows only: once, few, many, or a class for an expanded clone.

TGTGCCTGGAGTAACTTAATGAACACTGAAGCTTTCTTT	CAWSNLMNTEAFF	TRBV30	TRBJ1-1	few	.
TGCGCCAGCAGCCCTAGCGGGGGTGAACAAGAGACCCAGTACTTC	CASSPSGGEQETQYF	TRBV5-1	TRBJ2-5	few	TRBD2
TGCGCCAGCAGCACCCCTAGCGCTTCGAACACCGGGGAGCTGTTTTTT	CASSTPSASNTGELFF	TRBV5-1	TRBJ2-2	few	.
TGTGCCAGCAGCTTAATGGCCCAAGAGACCCAGTACTTC	CASSLMAQETQYF	TRBV7-9	TRBJ2-5	.	.
TGTGCCAGCAGTTCCTACAGGCGCTACGAGCAGTACTTC	CASSSYRRYEQYF	TRBV28	TRBJ2-7	few	.
TGTGCCAGCAGTGGACAGGGGAGGCGCCAGCCCCAGCATTTT	CASSGQGRRQPQHF	TRBV6-6	TRBJ1-5	.	TRBD1
TGTGCCAGCAGCCCCCGGGACAGACAGAACACTGAAGCTTTCTTT	CASSPRDRQNTEAFF	TRBV11-2	TRBJ1-1	few	TRBD1
TGTGCCAGCAGCTTGGACTCAGATACGCAGTATTTT	CASSLDSDTQYF	TRBV5-4	TRBJ2-3	few	.
TGTGCCAGCAGCGCCGGACAGGGGCCTAAAGAGACCCAGTACTTC	CASSAGQGPKETQYF	TRBV5-4	TRBJ2-5	.	TRBD1
TGCGCCAGCAGGACTAGCGGTACCTACGAGCAGTACTTC	CASRTSGTYEQYF	TRBV5-1	TRBJ2-7	.	TRBD2
TGTGCCAGCAGTGAAACGGGAGGGCCCTCTAAGACCCAGTACTTC	CASSETGGPSKTQYF	TRBV25-1	TRBJ2-5	few	TRBD2
TGTGCCAGCAGCCTACGTCCGGGACTAGCGACATACAATGAGCAGTTCTTC	CASSLRPGLATYNEQFF	TRBV5-6	TRBJ2-1	few	TRBD2
TGTGCCTGGATTGGAGGACTAGCAATGGTCGAGCAGTACTTC	CAWIGGLAMVEQYF	TRBV30	TRBJ2-7	.	TRBD2
TGTGCCTGGAGTCCCGGGTCGGGAGCTTTCTTT	CAWSPGSGAFF	TRBV30	TRBJ1-1	.	.
TGTGCCAGCAGCTTAATCCCCCGGGACAGGGGTCTCGACGAGCAGTACTTC	CASSLIPRDRGLDEQYF	TRBV7-9	TRBJ2-7	few	TRBD1
TGTGCCAGCCGGACTAGCGGTACAGATACGCAGTATTTT	CASRTSGTDTQYF	TRBV27	TRBJ2-3	few	TRBD2
TGTGCCAGCAGCGGGGAGGGACTCCGGCCCACAGATACGCAGTATTTT	CASSGEGLRPTDTQYF	TRBV5-6	TRBJ2-3	.	TRBD2
TGTGCCATCAGGGACTTATTCTACGAGCAGTACTTC	CAIRDLFYEQYF	TRBV10-3	TRBJ2-7	.	.
TGTGCCAGCAGCCCTCGACTGGCCCTGACAGATACGCAGTATTTT	CASSPRLALTDTQYF	TRBV7-2	TRBJ2-3	.	.
TGTGCCAGCAGTCTCTCATGGGACAGGAGCGGCTACACCTTC	CASSLSWDRSGYTF	TRBV28	TRBJ1-2	few	TRBD1
TGTGCCAGCAGTCCAACAGCTTACGAGCAGTACTTC	CASSPTAYEQYF	TRBV6-1	TRBJ2-7	.	.
TGTGCCAGCAGTTCCGAGTGGCGGCAAGAGACCCAGTACTTC	CASSSEWRQETQYF	TRBV28	TRBJ2-5	few	.
TGTGCCAGCAGGGAGAGGTTAGCGGGACTCTCTGGGGCCAACGTCCTGACTTTC	CASRERLAGLSGANVLTF	TRBV2	TRBJ2-6	.	TRBD2
TGTGCCAGCAGCTTTTCGAGGGCATACACAGATACGCAGTATTTT	CASSFSRAYTDTQYF	TRBV7-2	TRBJ2-3	few	.
TGTGCCAGCAGCGTGGCTAGCGGGAGTAATGAGCAGTTCTTC	CASSVASGSNEQFF	TRBV9	TRBJ2-1	.	TRBD2